This T cell receptor beta chain was obtained from a study of beta chain features in type 1 diabetes. General study results and limits: Shorter TCRB CDR3s, moderately but significantly so, marked every one of the four CD4+ subsets in Type 1 diabetes patients.

The study reverse transcribed the entire isolated RNA, so it sequenced expressed TCRB transcripts. Sequencing used immunoSEQ multiplex PCR; TCRdb keeps in-frame clones, though not all of them. The repertoire holds 120,000 to 150,000 clones, with about 12% as singletons. There are many counts of this clone. Its specificity is unknown. This clonotype originated in a young man with type 1 diabetes. Sequenced material: central memory CD4+ T cells from blood.

CDR3 region: CASSILGMNTEAFF. Here the CDR3 DNA reads TGTGCCAGTAGTATTCTGGGAATGAACACTGAAGCTTTCTTT. The gene calls are TRBV19 and TRBJ1-1; D call uncertain. Germline V CDR1 and CDR2: LNHDA, SQIVND (reference sequence). The CDR3 is 14 residues long. V shed 3 bases and J shed 0 bases, with 8 bases lying between them.